These 21 T cell receptor beta chains came from one sample sequenced in a study of blood T cells in healthy people across ages. Primers used in a second PCR of roughly 6 to 12 cycles were a sample-barcoded 5' primer and a J-beta primer mix. TCRdb called the 5' RACE reads again in MiXCR, with one record for every CDR3 protein. The sample includes 1.5 million to 1.8 million distinct CDR3 sequences, 40% to 45% of them seen just once. Input material: blood. The receptors come from a woman younger than 30 in good health.

The sample holds a few counts of this clonotype. The rearrangement links TRBV12-3 or TRBV12-4 to TRBJ1-2; TRBD1 matches at 9 bases. J gave up 7 bases and V 3 bases, and 3 bases lay outside the gene matches. This CDR3 has 13 amino acids. In DNA, the CDR3 is TGTGCCAGCAGTTTTTACAGGGGGCTTGGCTACACCTTC. Encoded protein: CASSFYRGLGYTF.

This clonotype showed up just a few times. V and J are TRBV13 and TRBJ2-5; perhaps TRBD2 as D (5 bases). Germline V gene sequence: CDR1 PRHDT, CDR2 FYEKMQ (reference sequence). The germline V and J ends were trimmed by 5 bases and 5 bases, with 9 bases remaining between them. The CDR3 spans 12 residues. CDR3 in amino acids: CASSQVAETQYF. The CDR3 DNA sequence: TGTGCCAGCAGCCAGGTAGCGGAGACCCAGTACTTC.

The chain recombines TRBV7-2 with TRBJ1-4; 9 bases line up with TRBD1. Germline CDR1 is SGHTA and CDR2 is FQGNSA. V lost 1 base to trimming and J lost 4 bases; unmatched junction nucleotides: 4. CDR3 size: 16 residues. In nucleotides, the CDR3 is TGTGCCAGCAGCTTAGTAACAGGGGGCGGTAATGAAAAACTGTTTTTT. Protein product: CASSLVTGGGNEKLFF. The entire variable domain, with the rest obtained from reference TRBV7-2 and TRBJ1-4, is as follows: GAGVSQSPSNKVTEKGKDVELRCDPISGHTALYWYRQSLGQGLEFLIYFQGNSAPDKSGLPSDRFSAERTGGSVSTLTIQRTQQEDSAVYLCASSLVTGGGNEKLFFGSGTQLSVL.

This clonotype was seen a handful of times. The CDR3 DNA reads TGCAGTGCTAGAGGGACAGGGGGCATATACGAGCAGTACTTC. Protein: CSARGTGGIYEQYF. The rearrangement links TRBV20-1 to TRBJ2-7; 11 bases map to TRBD1. Germline assignment: CDR1 DFQATT and CDR2 SNEGSKA (reference sequence). This CDR3 comprises 14 residues. V gave up 1 base and J gave up 4 bases; unmatched junction bases: 3.

This clonotype was seen only a few times. The V gene is TRBV4-1, the J gene TRBJ2-1; tentatively, D is TRBD2 (6 bases). The CDR3 loop spans 19 amino acids. Germline CDR1 and CDR2: MGHRA and YSYEKL. Trimming removed 4 bases from V and 4 bases from J, with 26 bases in between. Here the CDR3 DNA reads TGCGCCAGCAGCCGCCGGCTGATTAAGGCCAAGGGAGGTTACAATGAGCAGTTCTTC. Its protein is CASSRRLIKAKGGYNEQFF.

This chain connects TRBV6-6 to TRBJ1-1; TRBD1 is a possible D gene (6 bases). Germline CDR1 and CDR2: MNHNY and SVGAGI (reference sequence). The CDR3 totals 13 residues. The V and J ends lost 5 bases and 6 bases respectively, with 13 bases between them. In DNA, the CDR3 is TGTGCCAGCAGTGTCAGGGGCGACGCTGAAGCTTTCTTT. Its protein is CASSVRGDAEAFF.

The CDR3 DNA reads TGTGCCAGCAGTGAAGAGGTAGCGGCCCACAATGAGCAGTACTTC. Translation gives CASSEEVAAHNEQYF. The chain couples TRBV2 to TRBJ2-5, with D tentatively TRBD2 (6 bases). In germline, CDR1 is SNHLY, CDR2 FYNNEI. Between the trimmed V and J ends, which lost 1 base and 11 bases, there was a span of 20 bases. The CDR3 is 15 amino acids.

The genes are TRBV7-2 and TRBJ2-1; D is possibly TRBD1 or TRBD2 (5 bases each). Germline V CDR1 and CDR2: SGHTA, FQGNSA. The CDR3 consists of 15 residues. V lost 1 base to trimming and J lost 8 bases, with 15 bases between them. CDR3 nucleotide sequence: TGTGCCAGCAGCTTAGGTGCGGGTAAGGGGTATGAGCAGTTCTTC. Translation gives CASSLGAGKGYEQFF.

This chain uses TRBV6-2 or TRBV6-3 with TRBJ2-1, with 8 bases aligning to TRBD2. V was pared by 0 bases and J by 7 bases, with 11 bases of the junction left unmatched. This CDR3 has 17 residues. The germline CDR1 and CDR2 sequences are MNHEY and SVGEGT. The CDR3 loop is CASSYSLERETWNEQFF. The CDR3 coding sequence is TGTGCCAGCAGTTACTCGTTGGAGCGGGAGACGTGGAATGAGCAGTTCTTC.

The V and J genes are TRBV14 and TRBJ2-7; 10 bases are shared with TRBD2. Looked up from germline, CDR1 is SGHDN and CDR2 is FVKESK. V was pared by 1 base and J by 7 bases, with 7 bases of the junction left unmatched. This CDR3 contains 15 residues. The CDR3 DNA reads as TGTGCCAGCAGCCAAGTAGCGGGAGGATACAATGAGCAGTACTTC. The encoded protein is CASSQVAGGYNEQYF.

This clonotype has only one observation. DNA for the CDR3: TGTGCCAGCACCCGCCCGGGTACGTCCACTGAAGCTTTCTTT. It translates to CASTRPGTSTEAFF. V gene TRBV7-9 combines with J gene TRBJ1-1; D gene uncertain. This CDR3 is 14 amino acids long. Germline V gives CDR1 SEHNR, CDR2 FQNEAQ (reference sequence). With 7 bases removed from V and 4 bases from J, the gap between germline ends came to 16 bases.

The chain carries TRBV27 and TRBJ2-5; 12 positions agree with TRBD2. CDR1 MNHEY and CDR2 SMNVEV come from the germline V gene (reference sequence). This CDR3 spans 14 amino acids. V gave up 6 bases and J gave up 4 bases; unmatched junction bases: 3. DNA for the CDR3: TGTGCCAGCAGACCGGGACTAGCGGGAGAGACCCAGTACTTC. Its protein product is CASRPGLAGETQYF.

The chain couples TRBV25-1 to TRBJ2-2; D remains unclear. V was pared by 4 bases and J by 4 bases, with 10 bases between. Germline CDR1 is MGHDK and CDR2 is SYGVNS. The CDR3 spans 14 residues. CDR3 protein: CASSADLGTGELFF. DNA for the CDR3: TGTGCCAGCAGTGCCGACCTGGGCACCGGGGAGCTGTTTTTT. The full variable domain, in which reference TRBV25-1 and TRBJ2-2 provide the parts outside the CDR3, is EADIYQTPRYLVIGTGKKITLECSQTMGHDKMYWYQQDPGMELHLIHYSYGVNSTEKGDLSSESTVSRIRTEHFPLTLESARPSHTSQYLCASSADLGTGELFFGEGSRLTVL.

This chain uses TRBV10-3 with TRBJ1-6; possibly TRBD1 for D (5 bases). Germline V lookup: CDR1 ENHRY, CDR2 SYGVKD. The CDR3 contains 15 residues. V lost 2 bases and J 10 bases, leaving 15 bases between the germline ends. CDR3 DNA: TGTGCCATCAGTGAGAGGGACGGCGAGGCGTCACCCCTCCACTTT. Its protein is CAISERDGEASPLHF.

V and J are TRBV9 and TRBJ2-4; D tentatively reads TRBD1 or TRBD2 (6 bases each). The DNA end favors TRBJ2-7, so the J call may be wrong. Germline V gene data show CDR1 as SGDLS and CDR2 as YYNGEE. The CDR3 is 14 residues long. CDR3 sequence: CASSPPGALHEQYF. The DNA for the CDR3 is TGTGCCAGCAGCCCCCCGGGGGCGTTACACGAGCAGTACTTC.

Here the CDR3 DNA reads TGCAGCGCCATGGACACTTCGAGCTCCTACGAGCAGTACTTC. Protein: CSAMDTSSSYEQYF. The rearrangement joins TRBV29-1 to TRBJ2-4, with D possibly being TRBD1 (5 bases). The DNA end favors TRBJ2-7, so the J call may be wrong. The CDR3 extends over 14 amino acids. Germline lookup yields CDR1 SQVTM and CDR2 ANQGSEA.

For the CDR3, the DNA is TGTGCCAGCTCATCTCAGGGTGAGGGTAATTCACCCCTCCACTTT. Its protein product is CASSSQGEGNSPLHF. The chain employs TRBV18 and TRBJ1-6; D is perhaps TRBD1 (5 bases). CDR3 length: 15 residues. The V gene lost 5 bases and the J gene lost 6 bases, with 14 bases spanning the gap. Germline CDR1 and CDR2: KGHSH and LQKENI. The complete variable domain, with remaining parts taken from reference TRBV18 and TRBJ1-6, reads NAGVMQNPRHLVRRRGQEARLRCSPMKGHSHVYWYRQLPEEGLKFMVYLQKENIIDESGMPKERFSAEFPKEGPSILRIQQVVRGDSAAYFCASSSQGEGNSPLHFGNGTRLTVT.

The chain uses TRBV10-3 and TRBJ2-5, with D perhaps TRBD2 (5 bases). The V gene lost 4 bases and the J gene lost 2 bases, with 11 bases spanning the gap. Per the germline V gene, CDR1 is ENHRY and CDR2 is SYGVKD. This CDR3 region has 14 residues. The CDR3 spells CAISVSPGQETQYF. The CDR3 DNA reads as TGTGCCATCAGTGTCTCACCGGGGCAAGAGACCCAGTACTTC.

The chain has TRBV20-1 and TRBJ2-1; TRBD2 matches 10 bases. The trim removed 0 bases at V and 8 bases at J, leaving 7 bases unmatched. This CDR3 is 15 amino acids long. The germline V gene has CDR1 DFQATT and CDR2 SNEGSKA (reference sequence). The CDR3 protein is CSARDSQRGGDEQFF. The CDR3 DNA reads as TGCAGTGCTAGAGACAGTCAGCGGGGGGGCGATGAGCAGTTCTTC.

The rearrangement joins TRBV4-3 to TRBJ2-3, with D tentatively TRBD2 (7 bases). This CDR3 contains 16 residues. Looked up from germline, CDR1 is LGHNA and CDR2 is YSLEER. Trimming stripped 0 bases from V and 5 bases from J, with 15 bases between. CDR3 DNA: TGCGCCAGCAGCCAAGATTTAGGGGGGGGGCAAGATACGCAGTATTTT. This translates into CASSQDLGGGQDTQYF.

The chain has TRBV6-5 and TRBJ1-1; 8 nucleotides align to TRBD1. Unmatched junction bases numbered 8, after V lost 6 bases and J lost 2 bases. The CDR3 consists of 15 residues. Looked up from germline, CDR1 is MNHEY and CDR2 is SVGAGI. The CDR3: CASRTQGEFNTEAFF. Here the CDR3 DNA reads TGTGCCAGCAGGACACAGGGGGAATTTAACACTGAAGCTTTCTTT.